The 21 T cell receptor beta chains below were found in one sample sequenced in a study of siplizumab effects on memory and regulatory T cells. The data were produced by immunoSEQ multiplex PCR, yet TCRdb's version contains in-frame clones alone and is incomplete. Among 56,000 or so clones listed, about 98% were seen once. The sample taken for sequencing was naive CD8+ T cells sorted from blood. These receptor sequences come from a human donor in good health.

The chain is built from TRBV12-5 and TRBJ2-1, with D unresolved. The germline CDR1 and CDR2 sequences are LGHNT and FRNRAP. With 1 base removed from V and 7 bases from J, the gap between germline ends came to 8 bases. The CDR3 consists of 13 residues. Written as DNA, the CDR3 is TGTGCTAGTGGTTTGGGCAACGCGAATGAGCAGTTCTTC. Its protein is CASGLGNANEQFF.

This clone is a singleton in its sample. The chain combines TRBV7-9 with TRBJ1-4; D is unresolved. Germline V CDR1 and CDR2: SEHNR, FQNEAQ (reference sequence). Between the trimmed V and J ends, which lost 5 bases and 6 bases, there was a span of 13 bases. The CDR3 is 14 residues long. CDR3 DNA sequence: TGTGCCAGCAGCACCCCCACGTTCGATGAAAAACTGTTTTTT. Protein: CASSTPTFDEKLFF.

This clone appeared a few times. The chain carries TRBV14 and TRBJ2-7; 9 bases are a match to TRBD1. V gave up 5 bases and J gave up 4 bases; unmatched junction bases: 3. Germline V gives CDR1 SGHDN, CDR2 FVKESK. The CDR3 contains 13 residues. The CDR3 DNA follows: TGTGCCAGCAGCGTCGGGACAGGGTACGAGCAGTACTTC. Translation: CASSVGTGYEQYF.

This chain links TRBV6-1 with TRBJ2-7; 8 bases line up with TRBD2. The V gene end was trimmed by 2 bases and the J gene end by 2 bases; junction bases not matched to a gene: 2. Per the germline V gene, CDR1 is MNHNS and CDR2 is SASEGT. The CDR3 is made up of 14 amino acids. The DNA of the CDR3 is TGTGCCAGCAGTGAAACGGGGGGGACCTACGAGCAGTACTTC. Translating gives CASSETGGTYEQYF.

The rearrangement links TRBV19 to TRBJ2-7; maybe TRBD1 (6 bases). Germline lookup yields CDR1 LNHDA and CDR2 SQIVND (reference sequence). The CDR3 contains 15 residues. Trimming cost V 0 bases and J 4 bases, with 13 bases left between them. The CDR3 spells CASSIEWTAGYEQYF. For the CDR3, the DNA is TGTGCCAGTAGTATAGAATGGACAGCAGGGTACGAGCAGTACTTC.

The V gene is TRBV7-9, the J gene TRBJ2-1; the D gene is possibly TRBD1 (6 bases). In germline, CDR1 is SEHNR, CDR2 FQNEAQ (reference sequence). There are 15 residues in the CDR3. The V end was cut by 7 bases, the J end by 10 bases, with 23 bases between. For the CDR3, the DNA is TGTGCCAGCAAGTCGGACAGTTCCCCTTTTAAGGAGCAGTTCTTC. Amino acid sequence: CASKSDSSPFKEQFF.

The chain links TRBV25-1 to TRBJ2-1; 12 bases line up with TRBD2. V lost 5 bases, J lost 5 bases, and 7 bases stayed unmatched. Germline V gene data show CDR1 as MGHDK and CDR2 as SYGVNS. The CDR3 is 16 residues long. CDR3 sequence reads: CASSQRGLAGDNEQFF. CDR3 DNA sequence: TGTGCCAGCAGTCAACGGGGACTAGCGGGCGACAATGAGCAGTTCTTC.

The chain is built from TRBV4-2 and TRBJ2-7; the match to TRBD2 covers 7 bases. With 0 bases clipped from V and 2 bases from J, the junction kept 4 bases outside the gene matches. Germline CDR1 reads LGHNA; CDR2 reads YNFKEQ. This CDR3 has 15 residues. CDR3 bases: TGTGCCAGCAGCCAAGATCTTGGGACTACCTACGAGCAGTACTTC. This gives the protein CASSQDLGTTYEQYF.

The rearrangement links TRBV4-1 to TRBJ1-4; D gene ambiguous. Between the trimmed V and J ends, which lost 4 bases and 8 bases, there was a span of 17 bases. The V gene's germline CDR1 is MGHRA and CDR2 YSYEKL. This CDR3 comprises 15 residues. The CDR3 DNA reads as TGCGCCAGCAGCCCGATTGGGGTGGGTGGGGAAAAACTGTTTTTT. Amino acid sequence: CASSPIGVGGEKLFF.

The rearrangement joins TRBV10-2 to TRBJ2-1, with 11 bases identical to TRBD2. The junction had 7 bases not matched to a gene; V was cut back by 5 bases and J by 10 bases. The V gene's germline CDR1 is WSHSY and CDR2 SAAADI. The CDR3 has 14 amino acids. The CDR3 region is CASSRGLAAMEQFF. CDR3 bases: TGCGCCAGCAGTCGGGGACTAGCGGCCATGGAGCAGTTCTTC.

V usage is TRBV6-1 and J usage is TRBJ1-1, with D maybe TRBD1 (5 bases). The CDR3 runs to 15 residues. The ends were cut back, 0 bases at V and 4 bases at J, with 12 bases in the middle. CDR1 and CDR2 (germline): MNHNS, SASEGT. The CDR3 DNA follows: TGTGCCAGCAGTGAAGCGCGGGGGTTGAGCACTGAAGCTTTCTTT. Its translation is CASSEARGLSTEAFF.

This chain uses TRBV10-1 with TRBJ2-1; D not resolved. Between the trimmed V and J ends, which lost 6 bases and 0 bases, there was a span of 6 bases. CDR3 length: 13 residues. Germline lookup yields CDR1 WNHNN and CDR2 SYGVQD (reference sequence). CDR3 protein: CASSPSSYNEQFF. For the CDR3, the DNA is TGCGCCAGCAGCCCTAGCTCCTACAATGAGCAGTTCTTC.

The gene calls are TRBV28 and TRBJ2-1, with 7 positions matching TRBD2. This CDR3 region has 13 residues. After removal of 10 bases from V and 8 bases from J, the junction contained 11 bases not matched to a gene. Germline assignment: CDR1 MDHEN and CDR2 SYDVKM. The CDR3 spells CAIRWAGAHEQFF. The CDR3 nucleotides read TGTGCCATTCGCTGGGCGGGAGCGCATGAGCAGTTCTTC.

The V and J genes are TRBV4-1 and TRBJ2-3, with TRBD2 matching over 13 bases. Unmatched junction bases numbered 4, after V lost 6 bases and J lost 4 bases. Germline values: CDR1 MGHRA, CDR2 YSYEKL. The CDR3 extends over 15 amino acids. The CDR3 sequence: CASRVTSGGADTQYF. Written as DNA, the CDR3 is TGCGCCAGCAGGGTCACTAGCGGGGGGGCAGATACGCAGTATTTT.

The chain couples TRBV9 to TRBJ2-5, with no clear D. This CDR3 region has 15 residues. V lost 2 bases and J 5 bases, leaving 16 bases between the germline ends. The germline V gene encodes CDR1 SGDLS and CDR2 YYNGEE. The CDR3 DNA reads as TGTGCCAGCAGCGTTGACGGACGGGCCCTGGAGACCCAGTACTTC. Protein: CASSVDGRALETQYF.

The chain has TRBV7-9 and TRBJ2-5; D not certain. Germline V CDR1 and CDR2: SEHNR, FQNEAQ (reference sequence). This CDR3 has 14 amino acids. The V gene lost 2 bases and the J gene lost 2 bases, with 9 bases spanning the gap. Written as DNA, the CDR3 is TGTGCCAGCAGCTTATGGCCTGGGCAAGAGACCCAGTACTTC. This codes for CASSLWPGQETQYF.

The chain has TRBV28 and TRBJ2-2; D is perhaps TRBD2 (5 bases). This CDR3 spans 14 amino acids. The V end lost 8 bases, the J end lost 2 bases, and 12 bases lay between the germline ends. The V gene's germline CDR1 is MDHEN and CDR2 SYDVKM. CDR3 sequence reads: CASLLGRNTGELFF. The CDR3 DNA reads TGTGCCAGCCTTTTAGGGAGAAACACCGGGGAGCTGTTTTTT.

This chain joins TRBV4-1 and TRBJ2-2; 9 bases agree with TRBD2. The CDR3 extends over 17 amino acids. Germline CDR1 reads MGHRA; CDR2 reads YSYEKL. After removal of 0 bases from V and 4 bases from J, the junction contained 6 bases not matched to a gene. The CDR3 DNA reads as TGCGCCAGCAGCCAAGATCCCGGGACTAGCAGCACCGGGGAGCTGTTTTTT. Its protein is CASSQDPGTSSTGELFF.

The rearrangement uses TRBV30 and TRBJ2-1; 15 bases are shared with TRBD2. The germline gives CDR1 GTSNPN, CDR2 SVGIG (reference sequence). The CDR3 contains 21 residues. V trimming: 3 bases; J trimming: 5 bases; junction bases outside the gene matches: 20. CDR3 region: CAWRVNAGTSGRKKGNNEQFF. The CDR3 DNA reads TGTGCCTGGAGGGTTAACGCCGGGACTAGCGGGAGGAAGAAAGGGAACAATGAGCAGTTCTTC.

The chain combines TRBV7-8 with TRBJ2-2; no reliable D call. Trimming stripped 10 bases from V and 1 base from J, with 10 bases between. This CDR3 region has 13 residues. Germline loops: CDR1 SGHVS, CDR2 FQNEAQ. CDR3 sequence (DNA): TGTGCCACCCTGGCGGAGAACACCGGGGAGCTGTTTTTT. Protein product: CATLAENTGELFF.

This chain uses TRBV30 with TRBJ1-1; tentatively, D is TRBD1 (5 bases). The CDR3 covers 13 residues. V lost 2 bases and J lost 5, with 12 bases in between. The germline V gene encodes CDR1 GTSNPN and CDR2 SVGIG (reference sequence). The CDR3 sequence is CAWSRLGLTEAFF. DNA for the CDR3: TGTGCCTGGAGTCGTCTGGGGCTTACTGAAGCTTTCTTT.